The rows below give T cell receptor beta chains drawn from one sample of a study of blood T cell repertoires in COVID-19. The assay was immunoSEQ multiplex PCR, and TCRdb's table has in-frame clones only and misses some. The table includes about 140,000 clones, 88% detected once. The sample consisted of peripheral blood. Receptors originate from a woman in her sixties with acute or convalescent COVID-19. The CDR3 runs from the conserved cysteine through the conserved F or W. D genes are given only for firm matches. Clone sizes are given selectively: once, few, many, or a class where the clone is expanded.

J	D	V	size	CDR3	DNA
TRBJ1-5	TRBD1	TRBV30	-	CAWGPGQGRMDQPQHF	TGTGCCTGGGGGCCGGGACAGGGACGGATGGATCAGCCCCAGCATTTT
TRBJ2-1	TRBD2	TRBV15	-	CATSRDRASGGAYNEQFF	TGTGCCACCAGCAGAGATCGGGCTAGCGGGGGGGCTTACAATGAGCAGTTCTTC
TRBJ2-5	TRBD2	TRBV6-6	-	CASSYSKAGGRETQYF	TGTGCCAGCAGTTACTCGAAAGCGGGGGGCCGGGAGACCCAGTACTTC
TRBJ1-5	-	TRBV27	-	CASSGLNQPQHF	TGTGCCAGCAGTGGACTCAATCAGCCCCAGCATTTT
TRBJ2-2	-	TRBV29-1	-	CSVEFGVNTGELFF	TGCAGCGTTGAGTTCGGGGTTAACACCGGGGAGCTGTTTTTT
TRBJ1-4	TRBD1	TRBV5-1	-	CASSYRQGPEELFF	TGCGCCAGCAGCTACAGACAGGGGCCGGAGGAACTGTTTTTT
TRBJ1-2	TRBD1	TRBV28	-	CASSSPGQGNGYTF	TGTGCCAGCAGTTCTCCGGGACAGGGGAATGGCTACACCTTC
TRBJ2-5	-	TRBV3-1/TRBV3-2	-	CASSQGSGSNEETQYF	TGTGCCAGCAGCCAAGGGAGCGGCAGCAACGAAGAGACCCAGTACTTC
TRBJ1-2	TRBD1	TRBV7-2	-	CASSLGGTGVNYGYTF	TGTGCCAGCAGCTTGGGAGGGACAGGGGTCAACTATGGCTACACCTTC
TRBJ2-5	-	TRBV19	-	CASSRARQETQYF	TGTGCCAGTAGTAGGGCTCGGCAAGAGACCCAGTACTTC
TRBJ2-6	TRBD1	TRBV3-1/TRBV3-2	-	CASSQEPGQGSSGANVLTF	TGTGCCAGCAGTCAAGAGCCGGGACAGGGAAGCTCTGGGGCCAACGTCCTGACTTTC
TRBJ1-4	-	TRBV4-2	-	CASSQASRGEADMKELFF	TGTGCCAGCAGCCAAGCGTCGCGTGGGGAGGCGGACATGAAGGAACTGTTTTTT
TRBJ2-1	-	TRBV28	once	CASSSPEAFYNEQFF	TGTGCCAGCAGTTCCCCGGAGGCCTTCTACAATGAGCAGTTCTTC
TRBJ2-7	TRBD1	TRBV4-2	-	CASSPQVGGWDSPYF	TGTGCCAGCAGCCCTCAAGTCGGAGGCTGGGACAGTCCGTACTTC
TRBJ2-1	TRBD2	TRBV4-1	-	CASSPETSGDLSGEQFF	TGCGCCAGCAGCCCTGAGACTAGCGGGGACTTATCCGGTGAGCAGTTCTTC
TRBJ1-3	TRBD1	TRBV5-1	-	CASSPDPGQGLTGNTIYF	TGCGCCAGCAGCCCTGATCCGGGACAGGGTCTCACTGGAAACACCATATATTTT
TRBJ1-1	TRBD1	TRBV30	once	CAWTSGTGFMNTEAFF	TGTGCCTGGACCTCAGGGACAGGGTTCATGAACACTGAAGCTTTCTTT
TRBJ1-2	-	TRBV5-1	-	CASSLGLGADGYTF	TGCGCCAGCAGCTTGGGGCTGGGGGCGGATGGCTACACCTTC
TRBJ2-7	TRBD1	TRBV6-2/TRBV6-3	-	CASSGTVLYEQYF	TGTGCCAGCAGTGGGACAGTCCTCTACGAGCAGTACTTC
TRBJ1-6	-	TRBV7-2	-	CASIPQGDSPLHF	TGTGCCAGCATCCCCCAGGGTGATTCACCCCTCCACTTT
TRBJ1-2	TRBD1	TRBV4-1	once	CASSQGSGQGPNYGYTF	TGCGCCAGCAGCCAGGGCTCGGGACAGGGACCTAACTATGGCTACACCTTC
TRBJ2-7	-	TRBV5-8	-	CASSVRQVREQYF	TGTGCCAGCAGCGTACGACAGGTCCGCGAGCAGTACTTC
TRBJ1-6	-	TRBV6-2/TRBV6-3	-	CASSYSRRDNSPLHF	TGTGCCAGCAGTTACTCGAGAAGAGATAATTCACCCCTCCACTTT
TRBJ2-2	-	TRBV10-3	-	CATVRDPGAGELFF	TGTGCCACTGTCCGGGACCCGGGAGCCGGGGAGCTGTTTTTT
TRBJ2-5	-	TRBV7-8	-	CASSSTGRQGQETQYF	TGTGCCAGCAGCTCCACCGGTCGTCAGGGACAAGAGACCCAGTACTTC
TRBJ2-3	-	TRBV5-5	-	CASSLGSPGTDTQYF	TGTGCCAGCAGCTTGGGGTCGCCAGGGACAGATACGCAGTATTTT
TRBJ1-6	TRBD1	TRBV6-5	-	CASSFYTNQGAPLHF	TGTGCCAGCAGTTTTTACACCAATCAGGGGGCACCCCTCCACTTT
TRBJ1-4	-	TRBV27	-	CASGPRGANQEKLFF	TGTGCCAGCGGACCCCGGGGGGCTAATCAGGAAAAACTGTTTTTT
TRBJ2-1	TRBD1	TRBV6-1	many	CASSEARTGGNEQFF	TGTGCCAGCAGTGAAGCGCGGACAGGGGGCAATGAGCAGTTCTTC
TRBJ1-2	-	TRBV28	-	CASSLWAGLSDYGYTF	TGTGCCAGCAGTTTATGGGCAGGGCTGTCTGACTATGGCTACACCTTC
TRBJ2-7	-	TRBV2	-	CASTERAVAHEQYF	TGTGCCAGCACCGAGAGGGCAGTTGCCCACGAGCAGTACTTC
TRBJ1-5	-	TRBV6-6	-	CASTYPGNQPQHF	TGTGCCAGCACCTACCCCGGGAATCAGCCCCAGCATTTT
TRBJ1-5	-	TRBV19	-	CASSWGQTNQPQHF	TGTGCCAGTAGCTGGGGGCAGACAAATCAGCCCCAGCATTTT
TRBJ2-7	TRBD2	TRBV3-1/TRBV3-2	-	CASSTGRSGHEQYF	TGTGCCAGCAGCACCGGGAGGTCCGGGCACGAGCAGTACTTC
TRBJ2-7	-	TRBV5-4	-	CASSLRIRGTEQYF	TGTGCCAGCAGCTTGCGGATTCGGGGGACGGAGCAGTACTTC
TRBJ1-1	-	TRBV14	-	CASSQDRMLNTEAFF	TGTGCCAGCAGCCAAGACAGGATGCTGAACACTGAAGCTTTCTTT
TRBJ1-5	-	TRBV7-8	-	CASSYGRVTNQPQHF	TGTGCCAGCAGCTATGGTCGGGTAACGAATCAGCCCCAGCATTTT
TRBJ1-1	-	TRBV4-1	-	CASSPGQGTKGLAFF	TGCGCCAGCAGCCCCGGTCAGGGGACGAAGGGTCTAGCTTTCTTT
TRBJ1-2	-	TRBV19	-	CASSMTFLFYGYTF	TGTGCCAGTAGTATGACTTTTCTTTTCTATGGCTACACCTTC
TRBJ2-2	TRBD1	TRBV5-5	-	CASSLMTGRGGGELFF	TGTGCCAGCAGCTTGATGACAGGGAGAGGTGGCGGGGAGCTGTTTTTT
TRBJ2-4	TRBD1	TRBV6-5	-	CASSYNRDRVIQYF	TGTGCCAGCAGTTATAACCGGGACAGGGTCATTCAGTACTTC
TRBJ2-5	TRBD2	TRBV7-6	-	CASSLARLAEETQYF	TGTGCCAGCAGCTTAGCGCGACTAGCGGAGGAGACCCAGTACTTC
TRBJ1-5	-	TRBV30	-	CAWRGKERGYQPQHF	TGTGCCTGGAGAGGGAAGGAGCGGGGGTATCAGCCCCAGCATTTT
TRBJ1-1	TRBD1	TRBV11-1	few	CASSRGQGINTEAFF	TGTGCCAGCAGCCGGGGACAGGGGATAAACACTGAAGCTTTCTTT
TRBJ1-1	TRBD1	TRBV4-3	-	CASSHGTGGTEAFF	TGCGCCAGCAGCCACGGGACAGGGGGGACTGAAGCTTTCTTT
TRBJ1-4	TRBD1	TRBV5-1	-	CASSPGTGVGNEKLFF	TGCGCCAGCAGCCCGGGAACAGGGGTTGGTAATGAAAAACTGTTTTTT
TRBJ1-2	TRBD1	TRBV19	few	CASTAPGTGAAGYTF	TGTGCCAGTACCGCACCTGGCACAGGGGCAGCAGGCTACACCTTC
TRBJ2-1	-	TRBV9	once	CASSPTLGGLDNEQFF	TGTGCCAGCAGCCCCACCCTGGGGGGGCTCGACAATGAGCAGTTCTTC
TRBJ2-2	TRBD1	TRBV19	-	CASRFRGLSGELFF	TGTGCCAGTAGGTTCAGGGGGCTTAGCGGGGAGCTGTTTTTT
TRBJ2-5	TRBD2	TRBV3-1/TRBV3-2	-	CASSPSGGLETQYF	TGTGCCAGCAGCCCGAGCGGGGGGCTGGAGACCCAGTACTTC
TRBJ2-1	-	TRBV18	-	CASSPPPAVVDRLSYNEQFF	TGTGCCAGCTCACCCCCCCCGGCGGTTGTGGACAGACTCTCCTACAATGAGCAGTTCTTC
TRBJ1-6	-	TRBV7-2	-	CASSPVGSSYNSPLHF	TGTGCCAGCAGCCCCGTGGGGAGCTCCTATAATTCACCCCTCCACTTT
TRBJ2-4	-	TRBV11-3	-	CASSSPGHPNIQYF	TGTGCCAGCAGCTCGCCGGGACACCCAAACATTCAGTACTTC
TRBJ2-1	TRBD2	TRBV19	-	CASTLQGLASHEQFF	TGTGCCAGTACCCTTCAAGGACTAGCGAGCCATGAGCAGTTCTTC
TRBJ2-7	TRBD2	TRBV6-2/TRBV6-3	-	CASSYPGLGSEQYF	TGTGCCAGCAGTTACCCGGGACTAGGCTCCGAGCAGTACTTC
TRBJ2-1	TRBD2	TRBV11-3	-	CASSLVSGVAYNEQFF	TGTGCCAGCAGCTTAGTTAGCGGGGTTGCCTACAATGAGCAGTTCTTC
TRBJ1-2	TRBD1	TRBV6-1	-	CASSELRAGGGYTF	TGTGCCAGCAGTGAACTAAGGGCAGGGGGAGGCTACACCTTC
TRBJ2-3	-	TRBV29-1	-	CSAPSQDFGDTQYF	TGCAGCGCCCCAAGTCAGGACTTTGGAGATACGCAGTATTTT
TRBJ1-5	TRBD1	TRBV18	-	CASSPTGGNQPQHF	TGTGCCAGCTCTCCCACAGGGGGAAATCAGCCCCAGCATTTT